This is a list of T cell receptor beta chains from one sample in a study of control samples from healthy donors and cancer patients. Method: immunoSEQ multiplex PCR; TCRdb's copy keeps in-frame clones and lacks some. The table shows around 13,000 clones, with around 94% occurring only once. The source material was PBMCs. These receptors all come from a man between 70 and 80 years old with head and neck cancer. Each CDR3 is given with its conserved first and last residue. Fields, in order: clone size, J gene, D gene, V gene, CDR3 protein, CDR3 DNA. A D gene is named only where the DNA matches it firmly. Rows may omit the clone size; those that give it use once, few, many or a size class.

. | TRBJ1-2 | . | TRBV3-1/TRBV3-2 | CASSQGEGTAGYTF | TGTGCCAGCAGCCAAGGCGAGGGGACCGCTGGCTACACCTTC
. | TRBJ2-1 | . | TRBV7-2 | CASSPLGGRYNEQFF | TGTGCCAGCAGCCCCCTCGGGGGGCGCTACAATGAGCAGTTCTTC
. | TRBJ2-3 | TRBD1 | TRBV18 | CASSPRTGLSTDTQYF | TGTGCCAGCTCACCAAGGACAGGGTTGAGCACAGATACGCAGTATTTT
. | TRBJ2-1 | TRBD2 | TRBV7-2 | CASSLTRSGGQEQFF | TGTGCCAGCAGCTTGACGCGCAGCGGGGGGCAAGAGCAGTTCTTC
once | TRBJ2-3 | . | TRBV5-1 | CASSWGAEDTQYF | TGCGCCAGCAGCTGGGGCGCGGAAGATACGCAGTATTTT
. | TRBJ1-5 | . | TRBV28 | CASSRTEFNQPQHF | TGTGCCAGCAGTAGGACAGAGTTCAATCAGCCCCAGCATTTT
. | TRBJ1-5 | . | TRBV6-5 | CASSYSGGNQPQHF | TGTGCCAGCAGTTACTCGGGGGGGAATCAGCCCCAGCATTTT
. | TRBJ2-7 | TRBD2 | TRBV18 | CASSLTSGGFYEQYF | TGTGCCAGCTCACTCACTAGCGGGGGGTTCTACGAGCAGTACTTC
. | TRBJ1-6 | TRBD1 | TRBV6-6 | CASSQVRQGNSPLHF | TGTGCCAGCAGTCAAGTCCGACAGGGTAATTCACCCCTCCACTTT
. | TRBJ2-1 | . | TRBV3-1/TRBV3-2 | CASSLSPYNQFF | TGTGCCAGCAGCCTAAGCCCCTACAATCAGTTCTTC
. | TRBJ1-1 | . | TRBV5-1 | CASSLGASNTEAFF | TGCGCCAGCAGCTTAGGGGCTTCGAACACTGAAGCTTTCTTT
. | TRBJ2-7 | TRBD1 | TRBV19 | CASSNTGASSSYEQYF | TGTGCCAGTAGTAACACAGGGGCCTCGAGCTCCTACGAGCAGTACTTC
once | TRBJ2-3 | . | TRBV5-4 | CASSLGSTDTQYF | TGTGCCAGCAGCTTGGGCAGCACAGATACGCAGTATTTT
. | TRBJ2-3 | . | TRBV3-1/TRBV3-2 | CASSQLPDTQYF | TGTGCCAGCAGCCAGTTGCCGGATACGCAGTATTTT
. | TRBJ2-5 | TRBD2 | TRBV3-1/TRBV3-2 | CASTQAGPYQETQYF | TGTGCCAGCACCCAAGCGGGACCGTACCAAGAGACCCAGTACTTC
. | TRBJ2-2 | . | TRBV12-3/TRBV12-4 | CASSLIGELFF | TGTGCCAGCAGTTTAATCGGGGAGCTGTTTTTT
. | TRBJ2-4 | . | TRBV28 | CASRPLDYAKNIQYF | TGTGCCAGCAGACCTCTAGATTACGCCAAAAACATTCAGTACTTC
once | TRBJ2-5 | . | TRBV12-3/TRBV12-4 | CASSRTGETQYF | TGTGCCAGCAGTCGCACGGGGGAGACCCAGTACTTC
. | TRBJ2-5 | TRBD2 | TRBV5-1 | CASSGLAGTQETQYF | TGCGCCAGCAGCGGACTAGCGGGTACCCAAGAGACCCAGTACTTC
. | TRBJ2-5 | . | TRBV5-1 | CASSLAGLQETQYF | TGCGCCAGCAGCTTGGCAGGACTTCAAGAGACCCAGTACTTC
. | TRBJ2-1 | TRBD1 | TRBV5-1 | CASSPGTGYNEQFF | TGCGCCAGCAGCCCTGGGACAGGGTACAATGAGCAGTTCTTC
once | TRBJ1-1 | . | TRBV5-1 | CASSLRAAGNTEAFF | TGCGCCAGCAGCCTACGGGCAGCCGGGAACACTGAAGCTTTCTTT
. | TRBJ2-3 | TRBD1 | TRBV30 | CAWSVGQSTDTQYF | TGTGCCTGGAGTGTGGGACAGTCCACAGATACGCAGTATTTT
. | TRBJ2-1 | TRBD2 | TRBV12-5 | CASGLGTSGRDEQFF | TGTGCTAGTGGTTTGGGGACTAGCGGGAGGGATGAGCAGTTCTTC
once | TRBJ2-1 | TRBD2 | TRBV27 | CASSVSGGRVYNEQFF | TGTGCCAGCAGCGTCTCGGGAGGGAGGGTTTACAATGAGCAGTTCTTC
. | TRBJ2-7 | TRBD1 | TRBV3-1/TRBV3-2 | CASSQWGQESSYEQYF | TGTGCCAGCAGCCAATGGGGACAGGAAAGCTCCTACGAGCAGTACTTC
large | TRBJ2-1 | TRBD2 | TRBV6-5 | CASSYLAEYNEQFF | TGTGCCAGCAGTTACCTAGCGGAATACAATGAGCAGTTCTTC
once | TRBJ1-4 | . | TRBV10-3 | CATNSLGANEKLFF | TGTGCCACCAATTCGTTGGGGGCGAATGAAAAACTGTTTTTT
. | TRBJ1-2 | . | TRBV5-4 | CASSSLGTNYGYTF | TGTGCCAGCAGCTCGTTGGGAACTAACTATGGCTACACCTTC
. | TRBJ2-7 | TRBD1 | TRBV29-1 | CSPKDRAYEQYF | TGCAGCCCCAAGGACAGGGCCTACGAGCAGTACTTC
. | TRBJ2-5 | . | TRBV27 | CASSFSGVETQYF | TGTGCCAGCAGTTTTTCGGGAGTTGAGACCCAGTACTTC
. | TRBJ2-3 | . | TRBV29-1 | CSVEDTPGSTDTQYF | TGCAGCGTTGAAGATACCCCTGGGAGCACAGATACGCAGTATTTT
. | TRBJ1-4 | . | TRBV7-9 | CASSLRDEDEKLFF | TGTGCCAGCAGCTTGCGGGACGAAGACGAAAAACTGTTTTTT
. | TRBJ1-1 | . | TRBV28 | CASSRGGTEAFF | TGTGCCAGCAGTCGTGGGGGCACTGAAGCTTTCTTT
. | TRBJ1-5 | . | TRBV6-5 | CASSPPVDTNQPQHF | TGTGCCAGCAGTCCGCCGGTGGACACAAATCAGCCCCAGCATTTT
few | TRBJ1-1 | . | TRBV30 | CAWSQSAYEAFF | TGTGCCTGGAGTCAATCAGCATACGAAGCTTTCTTT
. | TRBJ1-1 | . | TRBV28 | CASSFQSPRNTEAFF | TGTGCCAGCAGTTTTCAGTCCCCCAGGAACACTGAAGCTTTCTTT
. | TRBJ2-2 | TRBD1 | TRBV10-2 | CASSEWKGQGGAGELFF | TGCGCCAGCAGTGAGTGGAAGGGACAGGGTGGCGCCGGGGAGCTGTTTTTT
. | TRBJ1-1 | TRBD1 | TRBV12-3/TRBV12-4 | CASSPDRGEAFF | TGTGCCAGCAGTCCGGACAGGGGGGAAGCTTTCTTT
. | TRBJ1-1 | . | TRBV28 | CASSLDVVRTNTEAFF | TGTGCCAGCAGTTTGGACGTTGTTAGAACGAACACTGAAGCTTTCTTT
. | TRBJ1-1 | . | TRBV28 | CASSPPPGQRNTEAFF | TGTGCCAGCAGCCCTCCCCCTGGACAGCGGAACACTGAAGCTTTCTTT
. | TRBJ1-6 | TRBD1 | TRBV7-9 | CASSPQTPGQFNSPLHF | TGTGCCAGCAGCCCGCAGACCCCGGGACAGTTTAATTCACCCCTCCACTTT
. | TRBJ2-1 | . | TRBV5-8 | CASQRYNEQFF | TGTGCCAGTCAGCGATACAATGAGCAGTTCTTC
. | TRBJ2-3 | . | TRBV27 | CASSPGPRPDTQYF | TGTGCCAGCAGTCCGGGACCTCGGCCCGATACGCAGTATTTT
. | TRBJ2-5 | TRBD1 | TRBV5-1 | CASSSGTGGETQYF | TGCGCCAGCAGCTCCGGGACAGGGGGAGAGACCCAGTACTTC
. | TRBJ2-2 | . | TRBV30 | CAWRGSGTSTGELFF | TGTGCCTGGAGGGGATCCGGGACCAGCACCGGGGAGCTGTTTTTT
. | TRBJ2-7 | . | TRBV5-5 | CASSWEGRGRPYEQYF | TGTGCCAGCAGCTGGGAGGGCAGGGGGCGCCCCTACGAGCAGTACTTC